The rows below give T cell receptor beta chains drawn from one sample of a study of blood T cell repertoires in COVID-19. Some clones are missing from TCRdb's copy, which holds only in-frame ones; the method was immunoSEQ multiplex PCR. In the table there are some 240,000 clones, 81% of which are singletons. The material sequenced was peripheral blood. The receptors here all came from a woman of 80 years or more with COVID-19, enrolled during active disease. Both conserved end residues are part of each CDR3. Each record gives: clone size, D gene, J gene, V gene, CDR3 protein, CDR3 DNA. The D gene is left open where the match is weak. Some rows mark clone size as missing; the rest say once, few, many or name a class of expanded clone.

>.|.|TRBJ2-3|TRBV7-9
CASSLAGTQYHYTDTQYF
TGTGCCAGCAGCTTAGCAGGGACTCAATACCACTACACAGATACGCAGTATTTT
>.|TRBD1|TRBJ2-2|TRBV29-1
CSVRVTGGLTGELFF
TGCAGCGTTAGGGTTACAGGGGGCCTCACCGGGGAGCTGTTTTTT
>.|TRBD1|TRBJ2-7|TRBV18
CASSQSVRDRRYEQYF
TGTGCCAGCTCACAGTCGGTCCGGGACAGGCGCTACGAGCAGTACTTC
>few|.|TRBJ1-1|TRBV6-2/TRBV6-3
CASSYSDLEWGLRTEAFF
TGTGCCAGCAGTTACTCGGACCTCGAATGGGGGCTACGGACTGAAGCTTTCTTT
>few|TRBD2|TRBJ2-5|TRBV5-6
CASSPGTSGLQETQYF
TGTGCCAGCAGCCCGGGGACTAGCGGTCTCCAAGAGACCCAGTACTTC
>once|TRBD1|TRBJ2-6|TRBV19
CASSGGGRGRSGANVLTF
TGTGCCAGTAGTGGGGGCGGCAGGGGGCGGTCTGGGGCCAACGTCCTGACTTTC
>few|TRBD2|TRBJ2-1|TRBV2
CASSPLALSYNEQFF
TGTGCCAGCAGTCCACTAGCGCTCTCCTACAATGAGCAGTTCTTC
>.|.|TRBJ1-6|TRBV28
CASSSRHYNSPLHF
TGTGCCAGCAGTTCTAGGCACTATAATTCACCCCTCCACTTT
>.|.|TRBJ1-1|TRBV18
CASLGLLNTEAFF
TGTGCCAGCTTGGGACTGTTGAACACTGAAGCTTTCTTT
>.|.|TRBJ1-3|TRBV7-2
CASSLGAGGNTIYF
TGTGCCAGCAGCCTCGGGGCGGGAGGAAACACCATATATTTT
>.|.|TRBJ1-4|TRBV28
CASSLPGSSTNEKLFF
TGTGCCAGCAGTTTACCAGGGTCATCAACTAATGAAAAACTGTTTTTT
>.|TRBD1|TRBJ2-3|TRBV12-5
CASGLVRYQRQGHTDTQYF
TGTGCTAGTGGTTTGGTAAGGTACCAACGACAGGGACACACAGATACGCAGTATTTT
>.|TRBD1|TRBJ2-3|TRBV5-4
CASSSYRGSTDTQYF
TGTGCCAGCAGCTCATACAGGGGTAGCACAGATACGCAGTATTTT
>once|.|TRBJ2-1|TRBV14
CASSQGQRREQFF
TGTGCCAGCAGCCAAGGTCAGCGGAGGGAGCAGTTCTTC
>.|.|TRBJ2-7|TRBV18
CASSEQGGDSYEQYF
TGTGCCAGCTCAGAACAGGGAGGGGACTCCTACGAGCAGTACTTC
>once|.|TRBJ2-1|TRBV7-9
CASSLGTGDYNEQFF
TGTGCCAGCAGCTTGGGGACGGGAGACTACAATGAGCAGTTCTTC
>.|TRBD2|TRBJ2-7|TRBV9
CASSAAGRGGSSEQYF
TGTGCCAGCAGCGCAGCGGGGCGGGGGGGTTCTAGTGAGCAGTACTTC
>.|.|TRBJ2-3|TRBV19
CASSIRDTSSTDTQYF
TGTGCCAGTAGTATTCGGGACACCTCTAGCACAGATACGCAGTATTTT
>few|TRBD2|TRBJ2-1|TRBV5-1
CASSFSPGGNNEQFF
TGCGCCAGCAGCTTTTCCCCGGGAGGAAACAATGAGCAGTTCTTC
>.|.|TRBJ1-4|TRBV6-1
CASYAAATNEKLFF
TGTGCCAGCTACGCGGCTGCAACTAATGAAAAACTGTTTTTT
>.|TRBD1|TRBJ2-6|TRBV6-2/TRBV6-3
CASSQGTGTGRTGANVLTF
TGTGCCAGCAGCCAAGGCACCGGGACAGGAAGGACTGGGGCCAACGTCCTGACTTTC
>.|.|TRBJ2-7|TRBV11-2
CASSLDRGRQVGEQYF
TGTGCCAGCAGCTTAGATAGGGGCAGGCAGGTGGGGGAGCAGTACTTC
>.|TRBD1|TRBJ1-1|TRBV5-4
CASSGRGRTEAFF
TGTGCCAGCAGCGGCAGGGGGCGAACTGAAGCTTTCTTT
>.|.|TRBJ1-4|TRBV7-8
CASSRAGGKLFF
TGTGCCAGCAGCCGGGCGGGTGGAAAACTGTTTTTT
>.|.|TRBJ2-1|TRBV4-2
CASSQDWGGSSEQFF
TGTGCCAGCAGCCAAGACTGGGGCGGTTCTTCCGAGCAGTTCTTC
>.|.|TRBJ1-5|TRBV6-1
CASSEAQVNQPQHF
TGTGCCAGCAGTGAAGCGCAGGTCAATCAGCCCCAGCATTTT
>.|TRBD2|TRBJ2-7|TRBV6-5
CASASGRGPYEQYF
TGTGCCAGCGCGTCGGGGAGGGGCCCCTACGAGCAGTACTTC
>many|TRBD2|TRBJ2-3|TRBV19
CATKWGGTDTQYF
TGTGCCACCAAATGGGGGGGGACAGATACGCAGTATTTT
>.|TRBD1|TRBJ2-4|TRBV7-2
CASSPRTGSNIQYF
TGTGCCAGCAGCCCTAGGACAGGGTCAAACATTCAGTACTTC
>.|.|TRBJ1-2|TRBV5-6
CASSLIQGLWVLHGYTF
TGTGCCAGCAGCTTGATCCAGGGGCTTTGGGTACTACATGGCTACACCTTC
>.|TRBD2|TRBJ2-1|TRBV19
CASSKETSGTNSYNEQFF
TGTGCCAGTAGTAAAGAGACTAGCGGCACGAACTCCTACAATGAGCAGTTCTTC
>few|TRBD1|TRBJ1-2|TRBV7-9
CASSIPDRGGYGYTF
TGTGCCAGCAGCATACCTGACAGGGGAGGGTATGGCTACACCTTC
>.|.|TRBJ2-7|TRBV15
CATSRGGTSYEQYF
TGTGCCACCAGCAGGGGGGGAACTAGCTACGAGCAGTACTTC
>.|TRBD1|TRBJ2-7|TRBV11-3
CASSSGTGDEQYF
TGTGCCAGCAGCTCCGGGACAGGGGACGAGCAGTACTTC
>few|TRBD1|TRBJ2-2|TRBV6-2/TRBV6-3
CASSYSDRSFRTGELFF
TGTGCCAGCAGTTACTCGGACAGGTCCTTTCGGACCGGGGAGCTGTTTTTT
>.|TRBD1|TRBJ1-2|TRBV9
CASSQGQGAGGYTF
TGTGCCAGCAGCCAAGGACAGGGGGCGGGTGGCTACACCTTC
>.|.|TRBJ2-7|TRBV20-1
CTPFRGYEQYF
TGCACTCCCTTCCGGGGCTACGAGCAGTACTTC
>.|TRBD1|TRBJ2-5|TRBV18
CASSQRTGLQETQYF
TGTGCCAGCTCCCAAAGGACAGGCCTCCAAGAGACCCAGTACTTC
>.|TRBD1|TRBJ1-1|TRBV6-5
CASRVQGAKSTEAFF
TGTGCCAGCAGGGTACAGGGGGCGAAGAGCACTGAAGCTTTCTTT
>.|TRBD1|TRBJ1-6|TRBV3-1/TRBV3-2
CASSQDWGQGNSPLHF
TGTGCCAGCAGCCAAGATTGGGGACAGGGGAATTCACCCCTCCACTTT
>.|TRBD2|TRBJ2-7|TRBV18
CASSPPGTSRSYEQYF
TGTGCCAGCTCACCACCAGGGACTAGCAGATCCTACGAGCAGTACTTC
>.|TRBD1|TRBJ1-3|TRBV18
CASSPTGQLSGNTIYF
TGTGCCAGCTCACCTACGGGACAGCTCTCTGGAAACACCATATATTTT
>.|.|TRBJ2-7|TRBV28
CATLGPYFYEQYF
TGTGCCACCCTTGGGCCCTACTTTTACGAGCAGTACTTC
>.|TRBD1|TRBJ2-7|TRBV7-9
CASSIGGQQTYEQYF
TGTGCCAGCAGCATAGGGGGACAGCAGACCTACGAGCAGTACTTC
>.|.|TRBJ2-1|TRBV2
CASSPRRSIYNEQFF
TGTGCCAGCTCCCCGAGGAGAAGCATTTACAATGAGCAGTTCTTC
>.|.|TRBJ2-6|TRBV5-4
CASKLDISGANVLTF
TGTGCCAGCAAACTTGACATTTCTGGGGCCAACGTCCTGACTTTC
>.|TRBD1|TRBJ2-1|TRBV28
CASSRLGQGTYNEQFF
TGTGCCAGCAGTCGACTCGGACAGGGGACCTACAATGAGCAGTTCTTC
>.|TRBD2|TRBJ2-2|TRBV5-1
CASGPASGSRTGELFF
TGCGCCAGCGGCCCCGCTAGCGGGAGTCGAACCGGGGAGCTGTTTTTT
>.|TRBD1|TRBJ1-5|TRBV6-2/TRBV6-3
CASSRQGRQPQHF
TGTGCCAGCAGCCGACAGGGTCGTCAGCCCCAGCATTTT
>once|.|TRBJ1-5|TRBV14
CAPMGGVGQPQHF
TGTGCCCCCATGGGGGGAGTTGGTCAGCCCCAGCATTTT
>.|TRBD1|TRBJ1-1|TRBV5-1
CASSGRGSDTEAFF
TGCGCCAGCAGCGGCAGGGGGTCAGACACTGAAGCTTTCTTT